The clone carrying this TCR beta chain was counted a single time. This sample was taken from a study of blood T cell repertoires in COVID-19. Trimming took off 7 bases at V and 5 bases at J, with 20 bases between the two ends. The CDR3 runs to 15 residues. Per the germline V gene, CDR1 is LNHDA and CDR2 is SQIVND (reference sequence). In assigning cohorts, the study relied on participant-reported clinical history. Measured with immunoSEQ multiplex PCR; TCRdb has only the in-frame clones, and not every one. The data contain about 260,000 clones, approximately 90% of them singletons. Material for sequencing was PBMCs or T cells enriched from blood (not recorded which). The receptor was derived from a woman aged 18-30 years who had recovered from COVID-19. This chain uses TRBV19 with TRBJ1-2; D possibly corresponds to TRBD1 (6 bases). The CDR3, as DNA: TGTGCCAGTATTGCTGGGACAAGGCACAATTATGGCTACACCTTC. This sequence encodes CASIAGTRHNYGYTF.